The sequence of this TCR beta chain was determined in a study of CD8+CD57+ T cells in acquired aplastic anemia (dated by TCRdb to the late 2010s). Context from the whole study: A mean of roughly 2.9 ug of DNA, ranging from roughly 0.19 to 27.4 ug, was extracted from sorted CD4+ and CD8+ cells. Mean read counts for healthy donor samples were roughly 10 million for CD4+ cells and roughly 12 million for CD8+ cells. Broader findings and caveats from the paper: Although 25 to 30 CD8+ CDR3 sequences were shared by patients and controls, these sequences appeared highly expressed in patients and within the immunodominant clones of patients. CD8+ Simpson's diversity did not differ significantly between patients and healthy controls (P=0.060).

Genomic DNA served as template for TCR beta VDJ combination and CDR3 sequence profiling. An Illumina HiSeq 2000 was the platform used for TCR repertoire sequencing. The authors' analysis ran thus. TRBV/TRBJ rearrangement plots, CDR3 size and DJ length profiles, and Simpson's diversity index were used to evaluate the repertoires. The immunodominant clone was defined as the most abundant DNA sequence in deep sequencing data. CDR3 amino acid sequences were checked for sharing across subjects and were also compared against the VDJdb database and published repertoires. Using fastp at Q25 and MiXCR, TCRdb reprocessed the public reads and kept productive beta chains. Each entry is one CDR3 protein sequence, shown with its most common DNA and genes. The V and J calls and clone size are TCRdb's, not the authors'. This sample comprises under 150,000 distinct CDR3 sequences, roughly 40% of them detected only once. Roughly 8.4% of the sample comes from the top ten.

The junction shows trimming of 3 bases on V and 0 bases on J, plus 6 bases between the germline ends. The CDR3 has 15 residues if both end residues are counted. Kept here is only the CDR3 DNA, which spans 45 bases and is read in frame from base 1. CDR1 KGHSH and CDR2 LQKENI were looked up in the germline V gene. In the study, sorted CD4+ and CD8+ blood T cells from patients with severe aplastic anemia and from healthy subjects underwent deep sequencing of TCR repertoires. Ficoll-Paque density gradient centrifugation was used to isolate peripheral blood mononuclear cells. Before DNA was extracted, CD4+ and CD8+ T cells were sorted using either FACS or magnetic beads. Concerning this clonotype itself: Its antigen specificity is not known. A read error may explain this, as a much larger clone is one base away. The CDR3 does not close with the conserved phenylalanine or tryptophan, likely indicating a read error.

The specimen was sorted CD4+, CD8+, or CD8+CD57+ T cells (not recorded which) from PBMCs. The receptor chain draws on TRBV18 and TRBJ2-6; no confident D gene assignment can be made. The sequence was obtained from a human donor in good health, serving as a control. CDR3 sequence: CASSPSVSGANVLTL. The sequence in DNA is TGTGCCAGCTCACCGTCAGTCTCTGGGGCCAACGTCCTGACTCTC.